A selection of T cell receptor beta chains follows, all from one sample in a study of blood T cell repertoires in COVID-19. The assay was immunoSEQ multiplex PCR, and TCRdb's table has in-frame clones only and misses some. The data show some 300,000 clones, roughly 90% seen once. Material: PBMCs or T cells enriched from blood (not recorded which). The receptors originated from a woman between 40 and 50 years old who had recovered from COVID-19. The CDR3 runs from the conserved cysteine through the conserved F or W. A D gene is named only where the DNA matches it firmly.

d_call v_call cdr3_aa
TRBD2 TRBV5-1 CASSLGASGDSYEQYF
NA TRBV7-2 CASSLSRTVGLGEAFF
NA TRBV19 CASSIEGSSEAFF
NA TRBV15 CATSRAQPSYEQYF
NA TRBV6-4 CASSDQGGRDTQYF
NA TRBV6-5 CASSYREGPYGYTF
NA TRBV27 CASSYNDRTQYF
TRBD2 TRBV5-1 CASSLGGLAGQNTGELFF
NA TRBV11-2 CASSLSRVVEKLFF
NA TRBV7-2 CASSYQGFPQHF
TRBD2 TRBV7-6 CASSPVGTSGYNEQFF
NA TRBV18 CASSPTEGTEAFF
NA TRBV30 CAWSVGGSGYTF
TRBD2 TRBV9 CASSARGFSYNEQFF
TRBD2 TRBV2 CASSVAGGSYEQYF
TRBD1 TRBV7-8 CASSSQTGGYGYTF
NA TRBV9 CASSVEPGQGGEKLFF
TRBD1 TRBV4-2 CASSQDGQGLGYTF
TRBD1 TRBV5-1 CASSTGDGQVEKLFF
NA TRBV12-3/TRBV12-4 CASDEGRGTEAFF
NA TRBV29-1 CSVEVDQETQYF
NA TRBV18 CASSPYRMGNTIYF
TRBD1 TRBV5-1 CASSYGQGAHSSTDTQYF
TRBD1 TRBV6-5 CATQRTGNYGYTF
TRBD2 TRBV5-1 CASSLLAGDHEQYF
TRBD1 TRBV2 CASSDPRTGGYTEAFF
NA TRBV6-5 CASSYGLFSYGYTF
NA TRBV4-1 CASSQVLGRVETQYF
TRBD1 TRBV7-9 CASSFDRGIEAFF